These T cell receptor beta chains were read from a single sample in a study of response to subunit inactivated influenza vaccine. In TCRdb, the RT-PCR reads were re-called with MiXCR into one record per CDR3 protein. Here the sample spans about 160,000 distinct CDR3 sequences, approximately 11% being singletons. Material: non-naive T cells sorted from PBMCs, obtained roughly 6 weeks after vaccination. These receptors were collected from a man in his fifties or sixties who received an inactivated influenza vaccine. The CDR3 runs from the conserved cysteine through the conserved F or W. A D gene is named only where the DNA matches it firmly. Clone size is given for some rows only: seen once, a few or many times, or a class if the clone is expanded.

d_gene	v_gene	j_gene	abundance	CDR3nt	CDR3aa
-	TRBV19	TRBJ1-5	-	TGTGCCAGTAGTATTACGGGGCAGAGAGGCAATCAGCCCCAGCATTTT	CASSITGQRGNQPQHF
TRBD1	TRBV28	TRBJ2-3	few	TGTGCCAGCAGTCCGTGGGACAGGGGGCCGGATACGCAGTATTTT	CASSPWDRGPDTQYF
-	TRBV6-1	TRBJ2-4	few	TGTGCCAGCAGCGGAATGAGGGACATTCAGTACTTC	CASSGMRDIQYF
TRBD1	TRBV4-1	TRBJ1-2	many	TGCGCCAGCAGCACAGGGGGGGACTATGGCTACACCTTC	CASSTGGDYGYTF
TRBD2	TRBV6-2/TRBV6-3	TRBJ2-5	-	TGTGCCAGCAGTCTAAACGTAGCGGGAGCACGAAAGACCCAGTACTTC	CASSLNVAGARKTQYF
-	TRBV5-1	TRBJ2-7	many	TGCGCCAGCAGCTTTTCGGTCGGGTCCTACGAGCAGTACTTC	CASSFSVGSYEQYF
TRBD1	TRBV9	TRBJ2-2	few	TGTGCCAGCAGCGACCGGGACAGGGGGCACGGGGAGCTGTTTTTT	CASSDRDRGHGELFF
TRBD1	TRBV20-1	TRBJ2-1	many	TGCAGTGCTAGAGATTCGGGACAGGGCCACAATGAGCAGTTCTTC	CSARDSGQGHNEQFF
-	TRBV29-1	TRBJ2-1	few	TGCAGCGTTGAAGGAGGACGTCTAACATACAATGAGCAGTTCTTC	CSVEGGRLTYNEQFF
-	TRBV4-3	TRBJ2-1	many	TGCGCCAGCAGCGATGACTGGGGCCCGGGATTCGAGCAGTTCTTC	CASSDDWGPGFEQFF
-	TRBV28	TRBJ1-6	-	TGTGCCAGCGGGATGGGACAAGCGGACAGCTCCTATAATTCACCCCTCCACTTT	CASGMGQADSSYNSPLHF
-	TRBV7-2	TRBJ1-2	few	TGTGCCAGCAGCCTATCCTCCTTGGGGTATGGCTACACCTTC	CASSLSSLGYGYTF
-	TRBV6-1	TRBJ2-7	many	TGTGCCAGCAGACACCGGGACAAATCCTACGAGCAGTACTTC	CASRHRDKSYEQYF
-	TRBV4-2	TRBJ2-7	many	TGTGCCAGCAGCTCTTCCGGGCCCCCCTACGAGCAGTACTTC	CASSSSGPPYEQYF
-	TRBV14	TRBJ1-4	few	TGTGCCAGCAGCCATGACCGGGCCACGATAGGGGGTGAAAAACTGTTTTTT	CASSHDRATIGGEKLFF
-	TRBV7-8	TRBJ2-3	many	TGTGCCAGCGGGCGTTCAGTGGATACGCAGTATTTT	CASGRSVDTQYF
TRBD2	TRBV11-2	TRBJ2-5	many	TGTGCCAGCAGCTTAGGTGTGCTAGCGGGGGAAGCACAAGAGACCCAGTACTTC	CASSLGVLAGEAQETQYF
TRBD1	TRBV20-1	TRBJ1-6	many	TGCAGTGCTAACCAGGGGGGACCTAATTCACCCCTCCACTTT	CSANQGGPNSPLHF
-	TRBV6-5	TRBJ2-5	few	TGTGCCAGCAGTTATTGGGCGCGGGGAAGCCAGAACAAAGAGACCCAGTACTTC	CASSYWARGSQNKETQYF
-	TRBV27	TRBJ2-7	-	TGTGCCAGCAGTTTAACAGGGTTCCACGAGCAGTACTTC	CASSLTGFHEQYF
TRBD1	TRBV7-9	TRBJ2-2	-	TGTGCCAGCAGCTCCTCCGGGACAGGGAGAGGCGGGGAGCTGTTTTTT	CASSSSGTGRGGELFF
-	TRBV6-2/TRBV6-3	TRBJ2-6	many	TGTGCCAGCAGTTATGATGGTTCAGGGGCCAACGTCCTGACTTTC	CASSYDGSGANVLTF
-	TRBV27	TRBJ2-7	-	TGTGCCAGCAGCAGACGGACTACAGCGGGTCCCTCCTACGAGCAGTACTTC	CASSRRTTAGPSYEQYF
-	TRBV2	TRBJ2-4	few	TGTGCCAGCAGTGAAGAGGTGCTAGCCAAAAACATTCAGTACTTC	CASSEEVLAKNIQYF
TRBD2	TRBV20-1	TRBJ2-5	-	TGCAGTGCTAGGACTAGCGGGAGGGTACTCCAAGAGACCCAGTACTTC	CSARTSGRVLQETQYF
-	TRBV29-1	TRBJ2-1	many	TGCAGCGTCCCCGCCGGAGGGTTGAGCTCCTACAATGAGCAGTTCTTC	CSVPAGGLSSYNEQFF
-	TRBV27	TRBJ1-5	-	TGTGCCAGCAGTTTCAGCCTAAATCAGCCCCAGCATTTT	CASSFSLNQPQHF
-	TRBV2	TRBJ1-5	-	TGTGCCAGCAGTGAATGGCCGAATCAGCCCCAGCATTTT	CASSEWPNQPQHF
TRBD2	TRBV7-9	TRBJ2-2	few	TGTGCCAGCAGCCCGGGGACTAGTCCCTGGTCCGGGGAGCTGTTTTTT	CASSPGTSPWSGELFF
-	TRBV11-3	TRBJ2-5	-	TGTGCCAGCAGCTTAGGAATTGGCTCTGAAGAGACCCAGTACTTC	CASSLGIGSEETQYF
-	TRBV9	TRBJ2-2	-	TGTGCCAGCAGCGTTTCCGGGGAGCTGTTTTTT	CASSVSGELFF
TRBD1	TRBV20-1	TRBJ1-6	-	TGCAGTGCCCCGGGACAGGGGGATTCACCCCTCCACTTT	CSAPGQGDSPLHF
TRBD1	TRBV6-1	TRBJ1-1	few	TGTGCCAGCAGTGAACTAGGTCGGGGACAGGGTCCCGAAGCTTTCTTT	CASSELGRGQGPEAFF
TRBD1	TRBV11-2	TRBJ1-3	-	TGTGCCAGCAGCTTAGTGGTATCGGCAGGGGGCTTCGGAAACACCATATATTTT	CASSLVVSAGGFGNTIYF
-	TRBV29-1	TRBJ2-3	many	TGCAGCGTGAGCACAGATACGCAGTATTTT	CSVSTDTQYF
-	TRBV10-3	TRBJ2-7	many	TGTGCCATCGCGGGACCTGGCGACGAGCAGTACTTC	CAIAGPGDEQYF
-	TRBV5-6	TRBJ2-7	-	TGTGCCATGAGCGCCGGGAGCTCCTACGAGCAGTACTTC	CAMSAGSSYEQYF
-	TRBV20-1	TRBJ1-5	-	TGCAGTGCTAGAAAAAAGGGTTTGGGCAATCAGCCCCAGCATTTT	CSARKKGLGNQPQHF
TRBD1	TRBV4-2	TRBJ2-3	-	TGTGCCAGCAGCAGATCGGGACAGGGGGCCGGTTGGTACACAGATACGCAGTATTTT	CASSRSGQGAGWYTDTQYF
-	TRBV3-1	TRBJ1-2	few	TGTGCCAGCAGCCAATACAGGGAGGGCTACACCTTC	CASSQYREGYTF